This TCR beta chain was profiled in a study of metastatic and nonmetastatic thyroid tumors. All patients were treatment-naive before thyroid surgery. J lost 5 bases, V lost 6 bases, and 13 bases had no gene match. The CDR3 is 16 residues long. The germline V gene encodes CDR1 MDHEN and CDR2 SYDVKM. Via MiXCR, TCRdb re-called the PCR reads. The sample includes over 15,000 clones, 33% of them seen just once. In this sample, this clone is medium-sized (0.01 to 0.1%). The sample comprised tumor tissue. The source of this sequence is a male donor with papillary thyroid cancer or a benign thyroid nodule (not recorded which). Some clones in this sample may be carry-over from other donors' samples. The chain combines TRBV28 with TRBJ2-3, with 8 bases aligning to TRBD1. The CDR3 nucleotides are TGTGCCAGCAGACCGGTCCCGGGACAGGAGGGAGATACGCAGTATTTT. Encoded protein: CASRPVPGQEGDTQYF.